This T cell receptor beta chain comes out of a study of T cells in Graves' hyperthyroidism and ophthalmopathy. In its sample, this clonotype was seen many times. Amplified TCR beta CDR3 regions derived from RNA transcripts. Using the HTBI primer set, a first-round RT-PCR was run on the TCR CDR3. Each CDR3 protein is one row after TCRdb ran MiXCR on the multiplex PCR reads. The sample has approximately 520,000 distinct CDR3 sequences; roughly a quarter are singletons. The V end lost 4 bases, the J end lost 0 bases, and 7 bases lay between the germline ends. This CDR3 contains 14 residues. The germline gives CDR1 MNHNS, CDR2 SASEGT.

The sequenced sample was blood. This TCR derives from a woman aged 30 to 39 with Graves' ophthalmopathy. The chain carries TRBV6-1 and TRBJ1-3; D gene unclear. The CDR3 nucleotides are TGTGCCAGCAGTGTAAGGTCCTCTGGAAACACCATATATTTT. Translating it yields CASSVRSSGNTIYF.